These T cell receptor beta chains were read from a single sample in a study of blood T cell repertoires in COVID-19. The method was immunoSEQ multiplex PCR; TCRdb's version includes in-frame clones alone and lacks a portion of them. The data show about 140,000 clones, with less than 80% seen just once and approximately 5% held by the top ten. The source material was peripheral blood. These receptors came from a woman aged 80 or over with active or convalescent COVID-19. Each CDR3 is given with its conserved first and last residue. D genes are given only for firm matches. Clone size is stated in some rows and not others, as once, few, many or a class when expanded.

clone size	D gene	V gene	CDR3 length	J gene	CDR3 protein	CDR3 DNA
NA	TRBD1	TRBV7-9	14	TRBJ1-4	CASSKGQGREKLFF	TGTGCCAGCAGCAAAGGACAGGGGAGAGAAAAACTGTTTTTT
NA	NA	TRBV12-3/TRBV12-4	13	TRBJ1-2	CASSHRTDYGYTF	TGTGCCAGCAGCCATCGGACAGACTATGGCTACACCTTC
NA	TRBD1	TRBV29-1	10	TRBJ1-2	CSVDRGGYTF	TGCAGCGTCGACAGGGGTGGCTACACCTTC
NA	NA	TRBV3-1/TRBV3-2	14	TRBJ2-1	CASSQVTAYNEQFF	TGTGCCAGCAGCCAAGTGACAGCATACAATGAGCAGTTCTTC
NA	TRBD2	TRBV5-1	15	TRBJ2-5	CASSRGTSGQETQYF	TGCGCCAGCAGCCGGGGGACTAGCGGCCAAGAGACCCAGTACTTC
NA	TRBD1	TRBV18	16	TRBJ2-7	CASSPSVGTGTYEQYF	TGTGCCAGCTCACCATCCGTCGGGACAGGCACCTACGAGCAGTACTTC
NA	NA	TRBV2	13	TRBJ1-3	CASSLDSGNTIYF	TGTGCCAGCAGTCTAGACTCTGGAAACACCATATATTTT
once	TRBD1	TRBV7-2	15	TRBJ1-6	CASSPRGQGNSPLHF	TGTGCCAGCAGCCCCCGGGGACAGGGTAATTCACCCCTCCACTTT
NA	NA	TRBV11-2	15	TRBJ1-1	CASSWAGRRNTEAFF	TGTGCCAGCAGCTGGGCGGGGAGGAGGAACACTGAAGCTTTCTTT
many	NA	TRBV19	14	TRBJ1-2	CASARAQPNYGYTF	TGTGCCAGTGCCCGTGCGCAACCTAACTATGGCTACACCTTC
NA	NA	TRBV7-6	14	TRBJ1-1	CASSLAGVNTEAFF	TGTGCCAGCAGCTTAGCCGGAGTGAACACTGAAGCTTTCTTT
NA	TRBD1	TRBV5-4	14	TRBJ1-3	CASSFRGYGNTIYF	TGTGCCAGCAGCTTCAGGGGGTATGGAAACACCATATATTTT
NA	NA	TRBV4-1	15	TRBJ1-1	CASSQGGFMNTEAFF	TGCGCCAGCAGCCAAGGAGGTTTCATGAACACTGAAGCTTTCTTT
NA	NA	TRBV19	16	TRBJ1-5	CASSISPGNSNQPQHF	TGTGCCAGTAGTATTTCTCCGGGGAATAGCAATCAGCCCCAGCATTTT
NA	TRBD1	TRBV6-1	16	TRBJ2-2	CASSEARTGLAGELFF	TGTGCCAGCAGTGAAGCCCGGACAGGGCTGGCCGGGGAGCTGTTTTTT
NA	TRBD1	TRBV10-3	14	TRBJ1-5	CAISGKGAGQPQHF	TGTGCCATCAGTGGAAAGGGGGCGGGACAGCCCCAGCATTTT
NA	NA	TRBV5-4	15	TRBJ2-1	CASAVVRARHNEQFF	TGTGCCAGCGCCGTGGTGCGGGCGCGGCACAATGAGCAGTTCTTC
few	TRBD1	TRBV2	12	TRBJ1-5	CASSATGRSQHF	TGTGCCAGCAGTGCGACAGGGAGGTCCCAGCATTTT
NA	TRBD1	TRBV5-8	13	TRBJ2-2	CASRARGLAELFF	TGTGCCAGCAGGGCCAGGGGGCTAGCGGAGCTGTTTTTT
NA	NA	TRBV28	15	TRBJ1-3	CASSLLGGSGNTIYF	TGTGCCAGCAGTTTATTGGGGGGCTCTGGAAACACCATATATTTT
NA	NA	TRBV5-1	14	TRBJ1-4	CASSLHPTAEKLFF	TGCGCCAGCAGCCTACATCCGACAGCGGAAAAACTGTTTTTT
NA	TRBD1	TRBV7-6	15	TRBJ2-5	CASTTHPGQGIPQYF	TGTGCCAGCACCACCCATCCGGGACAGGGGATACCCCAGTACTTC
NA	NA	TRBV9	14	TRBJ1-2	CASSVSGSYRGYTF	TGTGCCAGCAGCGTTTCAGGGTCTTACCGTGGCTACACCTTC
NA	NA	TRBV7-2	13	TRBJ2-1	CASSLVADREQFF	TGTGCCAGCAGCTTAGTGGCCGACAGGGAGCAGTTCTTC
NA	NA	TRBV3-1/TRBV3-2	15	TRBJ2-3	CASRLSEAGGNTQYF	TGTGCCAGCAGACTCTCCGAAGCCGGGGGAAATACGCAGTATTTT
NA	NA	TRBV11-2	14	TRBJ2-5	CASSLEQPQETQYF	TGTGCCAGCAGCTTGGAACAGCCCCAAGAGACCCAGTACTTC